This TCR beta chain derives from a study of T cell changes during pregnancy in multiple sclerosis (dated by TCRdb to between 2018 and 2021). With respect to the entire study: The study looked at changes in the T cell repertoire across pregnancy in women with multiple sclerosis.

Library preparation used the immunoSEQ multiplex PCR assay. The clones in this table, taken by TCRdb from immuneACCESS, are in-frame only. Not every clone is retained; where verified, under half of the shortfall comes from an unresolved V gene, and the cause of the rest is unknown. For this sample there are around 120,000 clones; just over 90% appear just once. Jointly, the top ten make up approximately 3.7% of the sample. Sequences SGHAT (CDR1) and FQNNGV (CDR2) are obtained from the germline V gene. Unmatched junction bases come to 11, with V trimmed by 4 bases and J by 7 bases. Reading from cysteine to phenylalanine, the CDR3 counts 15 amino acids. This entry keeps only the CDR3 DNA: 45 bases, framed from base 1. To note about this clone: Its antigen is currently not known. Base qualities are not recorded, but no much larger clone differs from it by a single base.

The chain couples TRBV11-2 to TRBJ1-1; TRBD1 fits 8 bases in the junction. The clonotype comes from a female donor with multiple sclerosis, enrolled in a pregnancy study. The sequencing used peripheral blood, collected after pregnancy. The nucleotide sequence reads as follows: TGTGCCAGCAGCTCGGAGGACAGGGACTGGGGTGAAGCTTTCTTT. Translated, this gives CASSSEDRDWGEAFF.